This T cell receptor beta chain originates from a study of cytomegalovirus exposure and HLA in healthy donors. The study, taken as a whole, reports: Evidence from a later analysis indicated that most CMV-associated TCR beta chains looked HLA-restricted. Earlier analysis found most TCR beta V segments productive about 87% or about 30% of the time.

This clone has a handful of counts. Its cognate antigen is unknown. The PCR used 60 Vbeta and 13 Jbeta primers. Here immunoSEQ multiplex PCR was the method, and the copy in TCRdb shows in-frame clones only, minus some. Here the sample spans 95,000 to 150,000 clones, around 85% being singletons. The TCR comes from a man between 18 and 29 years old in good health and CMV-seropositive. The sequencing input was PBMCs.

CDR3: CSAARTRGTEAFF. Here the CDR3 DNA reads TGCAGCGCTGCACGGACTCGCGGCACTGAAGCTTTCTTT. This chain uses TRBV29-1 with TRBJ1-1; no firm D call. V lost 7 bases and J lost 4, with 16 bases in between. The germline V gene encodes CDR1 SQVTM and CDR2 ANQGSEA. This CDR3 is 13 amino acids long.